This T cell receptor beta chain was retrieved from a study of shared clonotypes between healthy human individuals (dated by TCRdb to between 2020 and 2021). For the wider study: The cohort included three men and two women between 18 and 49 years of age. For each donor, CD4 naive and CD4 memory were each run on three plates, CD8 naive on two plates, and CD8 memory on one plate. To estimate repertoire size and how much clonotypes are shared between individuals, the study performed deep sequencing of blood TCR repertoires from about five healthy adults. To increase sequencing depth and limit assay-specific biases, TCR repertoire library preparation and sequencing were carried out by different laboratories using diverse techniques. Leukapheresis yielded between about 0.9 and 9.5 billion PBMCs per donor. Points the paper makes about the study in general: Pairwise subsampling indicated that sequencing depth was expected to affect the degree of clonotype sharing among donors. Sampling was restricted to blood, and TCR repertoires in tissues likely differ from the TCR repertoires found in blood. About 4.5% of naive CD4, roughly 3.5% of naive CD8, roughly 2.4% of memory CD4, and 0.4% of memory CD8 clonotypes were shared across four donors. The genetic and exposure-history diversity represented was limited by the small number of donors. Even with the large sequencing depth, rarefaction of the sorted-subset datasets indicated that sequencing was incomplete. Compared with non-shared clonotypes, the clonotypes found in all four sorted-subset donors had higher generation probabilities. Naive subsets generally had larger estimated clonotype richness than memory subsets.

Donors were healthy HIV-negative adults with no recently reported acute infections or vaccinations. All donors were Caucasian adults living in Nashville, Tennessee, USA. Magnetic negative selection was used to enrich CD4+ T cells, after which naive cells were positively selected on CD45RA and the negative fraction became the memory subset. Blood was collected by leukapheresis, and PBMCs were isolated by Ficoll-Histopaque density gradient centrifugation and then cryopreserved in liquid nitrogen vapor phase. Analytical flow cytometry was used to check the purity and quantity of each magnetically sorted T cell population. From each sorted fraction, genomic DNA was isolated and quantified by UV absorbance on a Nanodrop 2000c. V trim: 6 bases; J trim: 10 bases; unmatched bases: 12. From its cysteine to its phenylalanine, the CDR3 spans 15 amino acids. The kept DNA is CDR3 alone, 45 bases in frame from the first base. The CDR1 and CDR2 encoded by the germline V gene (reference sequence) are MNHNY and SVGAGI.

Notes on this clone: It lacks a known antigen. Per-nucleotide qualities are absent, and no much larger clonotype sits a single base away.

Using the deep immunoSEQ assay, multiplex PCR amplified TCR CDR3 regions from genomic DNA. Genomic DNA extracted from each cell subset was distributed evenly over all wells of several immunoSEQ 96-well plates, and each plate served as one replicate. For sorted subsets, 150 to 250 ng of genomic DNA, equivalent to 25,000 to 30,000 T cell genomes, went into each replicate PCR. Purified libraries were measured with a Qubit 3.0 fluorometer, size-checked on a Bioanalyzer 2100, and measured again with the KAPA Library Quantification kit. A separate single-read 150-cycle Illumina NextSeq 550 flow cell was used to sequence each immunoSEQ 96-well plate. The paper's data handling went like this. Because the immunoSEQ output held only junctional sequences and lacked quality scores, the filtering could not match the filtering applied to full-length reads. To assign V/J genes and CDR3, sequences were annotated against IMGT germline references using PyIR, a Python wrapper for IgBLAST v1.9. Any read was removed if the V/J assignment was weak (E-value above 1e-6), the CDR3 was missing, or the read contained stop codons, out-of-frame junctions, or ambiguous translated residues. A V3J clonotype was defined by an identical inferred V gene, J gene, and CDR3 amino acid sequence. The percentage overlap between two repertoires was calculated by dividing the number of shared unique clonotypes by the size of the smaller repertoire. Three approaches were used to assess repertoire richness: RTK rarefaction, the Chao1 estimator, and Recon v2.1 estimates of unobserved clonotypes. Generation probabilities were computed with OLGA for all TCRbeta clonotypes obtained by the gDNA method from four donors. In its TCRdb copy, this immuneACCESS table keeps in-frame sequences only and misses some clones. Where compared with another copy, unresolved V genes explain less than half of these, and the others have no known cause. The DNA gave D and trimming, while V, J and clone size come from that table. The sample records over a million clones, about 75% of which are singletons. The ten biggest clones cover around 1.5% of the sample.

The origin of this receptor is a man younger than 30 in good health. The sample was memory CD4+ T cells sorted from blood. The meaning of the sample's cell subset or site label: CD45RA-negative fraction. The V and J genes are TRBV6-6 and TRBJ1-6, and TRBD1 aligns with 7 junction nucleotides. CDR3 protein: CASRSGGQAGSPLHF. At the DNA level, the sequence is TGTGCCAGCAGGTCCGGTGGACAGGCAGGGTCACCCCTCCACTTT.